What follows describes a single TCR beta chain. Its antigen is currently unknown. As it was prepared, the TCRbeta library received unique molecular identifiers. TCRdb re-called the PCR reads with MiXCR, one entry per CDR3 protein. The profile shows about 130,000 distinct CDR3 sequences, approximately 8.7% of them singletons. These data originate in a study of T-cell reconstitution after alpha-beta-depleted transplantation in children. The V gene end was trimmed by 2 bases and the J gene end by 7 bases; junction bases not matched to a gene: 12. The CDR3 length is 17 residues. CDR1 and CDR2 (germline): SGHAT, FQDESV (reference sequence). Study results and limitations: Approximately two months post-transplant, alpha-beta T cells reportedly originated from several hundred expanded graft clones. Newly made T cells mostly supplied T-cell counts and diversity one year after transplant. Surviving thymic progenitors and recipient T cells were the source of high TCRbeta diversity at day 60 in some patients.

The sequence was collected from a girl under three years old who had a stem cell transplant for combined immunodeficiency, so the T cells may come from the graft donor. The rearrangement uses TRBV11-1 and TRBJ2-1; 9 positions agree with TRBD1. The starting material was PBMCs, mostly from graft donor cells, obtained 180 days after TCRalphabeta/CD19-depleted stem cell transplant. The CDR3 nucleotides are TGTGCCAGCAGCTTAAGGGGACCGGGACAGGGTTCAAATGAGCAGTTCTTC. Protein: CASSLRGPGQGSNEQFF. The full variable domain, with the rest looked up from reference TRBV11-1 and TRBJ2-1, is EAEVAQSPRYKITEKSQAVAFWCDPISGHATLYWYRQILGQGPELLVQFQDESVVDDSQLPKDRFSAERLKGVDSTLKIQPAELGDSAMYLCASSLRGPGQGSNEQFFGPGTRLTVL.